The table lists the clone carrying this TCR beta chain with many counts. The antigen remains unidentified. This sample was included in a study of regulatory T cells in long-lasting Graves disease. General study results and limits: A reduction in accuracy may have resulted from the small sample size.

HTBI primers from iRepertoire and Arm-PCR of CDR3 regions yielded the TCR beta libraries. Per the original data handling: Samples revealed 62 TRBV and some 15 TRBJ segments. In TCRdb, the multiplex PCR reads were re-called with MiXCR into one record per CDR3 protein. TCRdb's processing, not the authors', yielded these V and J calls. The sample lists 300,000 to 500,000 distinct CDR3 sequences; around 21% were seen once. Sample time point: persistent/refractory GD, antithyroid drugs over 5 years with positive TRAb. Generation of the TCR library employed RNA extracted from PBMCs. Criteria from the American Thyroid Association guidelines were applied to diagnose Graves' disease. V lost 7 bases and J lost 2, with 21 bases in between. The CDR3 totals 16 residues. Germline V lookup: CDR1 SNHLY, CDR2 FYNNEI.

This TCR derives from a female donor with Graves disease. This specimen was peripheral blood mononuclear cells (PBMCs), taken when the disease was refractory, from a patient treated with antithyroid drugs. The chain is built from TRBV2 and TRBJ2-7; TRBD1 might be the D (5 bases). The CDR3 DNA reads TGTGCCAGCACCCCAATCGGCAGGGTAACCACCTACGAGCAGTACTTC. Its protein product is CASTPIGRVTTYEQYF.